This TCR beta chain emerged from a study of a mutant IDH1 vaccine in newly diagnosed glioma. This sample's time point: week 11, during vaccination. Vaccination comprised doses that each held 300 ug of mutant IDH1 20-mer peptide, plus topical imiquimod. Patients carried new grade 3 or 4 IDH1-mutant astrocytomas lacking nuclear ATRX. The CDR3 length is 18 residues. V lost 8 bases, J lost 6 bases, and 18 bases stayed unmatched. Libraries were prepared by immunoSEQ multiplex PCR; TCRdb keeps only in-frame clonotypes and omits some of them. The table shows about 120,000 clones, with 90% occurring only once. As for this clone: Its antigen is undetermined.

The rearrangement uses TRBV5-3 and TRBJ2-1; 12 positions match TRBD2. TRBV5-3 is placed among ORFs of uncertain function. Material: PBMCs, obtained from a glioma patient whose treatment included an IDH1 peptide vaccine. This TCR came from a woman aged 45-60 years with glioma. Written as DNA, the CDR3 is TGTGCCAGGGGACTAGCGGGTGTAGAGAAGGTAAAGGTCAATGAGCAGTTCTTC. It translates to CARGLAGVEKVKVNEQFF.